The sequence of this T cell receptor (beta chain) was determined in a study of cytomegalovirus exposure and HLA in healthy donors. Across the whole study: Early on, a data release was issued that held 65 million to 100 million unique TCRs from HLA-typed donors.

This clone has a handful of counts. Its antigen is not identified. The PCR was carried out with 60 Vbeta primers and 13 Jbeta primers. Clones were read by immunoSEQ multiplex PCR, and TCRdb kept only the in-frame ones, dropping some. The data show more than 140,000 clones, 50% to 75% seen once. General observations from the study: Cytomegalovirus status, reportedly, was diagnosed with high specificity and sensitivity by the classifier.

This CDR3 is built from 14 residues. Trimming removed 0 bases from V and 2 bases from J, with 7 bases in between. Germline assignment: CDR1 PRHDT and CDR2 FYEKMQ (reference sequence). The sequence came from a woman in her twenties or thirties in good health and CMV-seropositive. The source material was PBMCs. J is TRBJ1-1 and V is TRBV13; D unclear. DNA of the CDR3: TGTGCCAGCAGCTTAGGTCAGACAAACACTGAAGCTTTCTTT. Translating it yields CASSLGQTNTEAFF. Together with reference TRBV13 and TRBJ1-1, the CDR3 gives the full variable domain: AAGVIQSPRHLIKEKRETATLKCYPIPRHDTVYWYQQGPGQDPQFLISFYEKMQSDKGSIPDRFSAQQFSDYHSELNMSSLELGDSALYFCASSLGQTNTEAFFGQGTRLTVV.